Below are 15 T cell receptor beta chains sequenced from a single sample in a study of blood T cell repertoires in COVID-19. The method was immunoSEQ multiplex PCR; TCRdb's version includes in-frame clones alone and lacks a portion of them. The sample lists about 190,000 clones; roughly 82% were seen once. Sequenced input: PBMCs or T cells enriched from blood (not recorded which). The source of these receptors is a woman aged 60-70 years with acute COVID-19.

This rearrangement joins TRBV5-1 to TRBJ1-4, with D possibly being TRBD1 (6 bases). Germline V CDR1 and CDR2: SGHRS, YFSETQ. V lost 2 bases to trimming and J lost 7 bases, with 18 bases between them. The CDR3 runs to 16 residues. CDR3 protein: CASSFHSGTSREKLFF. The CDR3 DNA follows: TGCGCCAGCAGCTTCCATTCCGGGACATCACGTGAAAAACTGTTTTTT.

This chain joins TRBV4-3 and TRBJ2-3; the D gene is possibly TRBD2 (5 bases). This CDR3 is 18 amino acids long. V was cut by 0 bases and J by 2 bases, with 18 bases left in between. CDR1 and CDR2 (germline): LGHNA, YSLEER. The DNA of the CDR3 is TGCGCCAGCAGCCAAGATCTTCCCCTTTCGGAGGTCACAGATACGCAGTATTTT. This gives the protein CASSQDLPLSEVTDTQYF.

This chain uses TRBV11-2 with TRBJ1-1; 9 bases agree with TRBD1. J gave up 1 base and V 3 bases, and 12 bases lay outside the gene matches. Looked up from germline, CDR1 is SGHAT and CDR2 is FQNNGV. The CDR3 is 18 amino acids. In nucleotides, the CDR3 is TGTGCCAGCAGCTTGTCTGACAGGGGGATTCGGTGGAACACTGAAGCTTTCTTT. Translation: CASSLSDRGIRWNTEAFF.

This chain links TRBV7-8 with TRBJ1-1; D is unresolved. Trimming pared 5 bases from V and 3 bases from J, leaving 10 bases between. The V gene's germline CDR1 is SGHVS and CDR2 FQNEAQ. This CDR3 spans 13 amino acids. CDR3 sequence (DNA): TGTGCCAGCAGCCGAGATTCGGACACTGAAGCTTTCTTT. Encoded protein: CASSRDSDTEAFF.

The J gene is TRBJ2-2, the V gene TRBV10-1; 8 nucleotides agree with TRBD1. This CDR3 is 17 amino acids long. In germline, CDR1 is WNHNN, CDR2 SYGVQD (reference sequence). Trimming cost V 3 bases and J 4 bases; bases outside gene matches: 10. The CDR3: CASSDPPGTGGTGELFF. CDR3 nucleotides: TGCGCCAGCAGTGACCCGCCCGGGACAGGCGGCACCGGGGAGCTGTTTTTT.

The chain links TRBV24-1 to TRBJ2-3; D is possibly TRBD1 (6 bases). This CDR3 comprises 16 residues. V shed 9 bases and J shed 3 bases, with 21 bases lying between them. In germline, CDR1 is KGHDR, CDR2 SFDVKD. The CDR3 DNA reads as TGTGCCACCCAGGGTGCTGCGGACAGACAAACAGATACGCAGTATTTT. Amino acid sequence: CATQGAADRQTDTQYF.

The genes are TRBV19 and TRBJ2-5; 9 bases line up with TRBD2. The ends lost 6 bases at V and 5 bases at J; junction bases unmatched: 10. Germline assignment: CDR1 LNHDA and CDR2 SQIVND (reference sequence). The CDR3 covers 15 residues. Here the CDR3 DNA reads TGTGCCAGTAGGACGGGTAGCGGGGGTCAGGAGACCCAGTACTTC. Its protein product is CASRTGSGGQETQYF.

This clone was seen a handful of times. The chain recombines TRBV6-5 with TRBJ1-2, with no clear D. This CDR3 is 14 amino acids long. Germline CDR1 MNHEY, CDR2 SVGAGI. The ends were cut back, 0 bases at V and 7 bases at J, with 12 bases in the middle. CDR3: CASSYSRLPGGYTF. CDR3 coding DNA: TGTGCCAGCAGTTACTCGAGGCTCCCGGGTGGCTACACCTTC.

This sequence joins TRBV6-2 or TRBV6-3 and TRBJ1-1, with D tentatively TRBD1 (5 bases). Germline values: CDR1 MNHEY, CDR2 SVGEGT. The V and J ends lost 0 bases and 6 bases respectively, with 20 bases between them. There are 17 residues in the CDR3. As DNA, the CDR3 is TGTGCCAGCAGTTACTCGAGCAAAACAGGCCGGAAGGCTGAAGCTTTCTTT. This sequence encodes CASSYSSKTGRKAEAFF.

The chain combines TRBV27 with TRBJ2-5; the match to TRBD1 covers 10 bases. The length of the CDR3 is 16 residues. Germline CDR1 MNHEY, CDR2 SMNVEV (reference sequence). The J segment lost 4 bases and the V segment lost 7 bases, leaving 12 bases of the junction unmatched. The chain's CDR3 is CASTPRRQGAGETQYF. Written as DNA, the CDR3 is TGTGCCAGCACCCCCAGAAGACAGGGGGCGGGAGAGACCCAGTACTTC.

This clone was observed a few times. The rearrangement uses TRBV11-2 and TRBJ1-2; TRBD1 matches 7 bases. Germline V gene sequence: CDR1 SGHAT, CDR2 FQNNGV. The CDR3 has 14 residues. Unmatched junction bases numbered 13, after V lost 7 bases and J lost 8 bases. For the CDR3, the DNA is TGTGCCAGCACCTACAGTAGGGTACAGGGGGGCTACACCTTC. This sequence encodes CASTYSRVQGGYTF.

This chain links TRBV5-6 with TRBJ2-2, with TRBD2 as a possible D gene (6 bases). The CDR3 sequence is 16 residues long. Germline lookup yields CDR1 SGHDT and CDR2 YYEEEE. V was pared by 0 bases and J by 4 bases, with 13 bases between. CDR3 DNA: TGTGCCAGCAGCTTGGTCGGGAAGGGAGGCACCGGGGAGCTGTTTTTT. Translated: CASSLVGKGGTGELFF. Looking up the rest from reference TRBV5-6 and TRBJ2-2 gives the full variable domain: DAGVTQSPTHLIKTRGQQVTLRCSPKSGHDTVSWYQQALGQGPQFIFQYYEEEERQRGNFPDRFSGHQFPNYSSELNVNALLLGDSALYLCASSLVGKGGTGELFFGEGSRLTVL.

The rearrangement uses TRBV7-2 and TRBJ2-1; 9 bases line up with TRBD2. CDR3 size: 12 residues. Germline V gives CDR1 SGHTA, CDR2 FQGNSA. V lost 6 bases and J lost 14; bases outside the gene matches: 8. In DNA form, the CDR3 reads TGTGCCAGCAGATCGCCTAGCGGGGACAAGTTCTTC. Protein sequence: CASRSPSGDKFF.

This clone appeared once. The V gene is TRBV2, the J gene TRBJ2-1, with 10 bases aligning to TRBD2. V shed 11 bases, J shed 3 bases, and the junction held 10 bases outside the gene matches. Germline loops: CDR1 SNHLY, CDR2 FYNNEI. The CDR3 length is 15 residues. The CDR3 coding sequence is TGTGCCCAAACTACCGGGACTAGCGACTACAATGAGCAGTTCTTC. Translation: CAQTTGTSDYNEQFF.

The genes are TRBV7-2 and TRBJ2-7; D may be TRBD2 (6 bases). The CDR3 runs to 16 residues. V was trimmed by 5 bases and J by 0 bases, leaving 17 bases between them. Germline loops: CDR1 SGHTA, CDR2 FQGNSA. DNA for the CDR3: TGTGCCAGCAGCGTTGCCGGGACTGCGAGCTCCTACGAGCAGTACGTC. It yields the protein CASSVAGTASSYEQYV.